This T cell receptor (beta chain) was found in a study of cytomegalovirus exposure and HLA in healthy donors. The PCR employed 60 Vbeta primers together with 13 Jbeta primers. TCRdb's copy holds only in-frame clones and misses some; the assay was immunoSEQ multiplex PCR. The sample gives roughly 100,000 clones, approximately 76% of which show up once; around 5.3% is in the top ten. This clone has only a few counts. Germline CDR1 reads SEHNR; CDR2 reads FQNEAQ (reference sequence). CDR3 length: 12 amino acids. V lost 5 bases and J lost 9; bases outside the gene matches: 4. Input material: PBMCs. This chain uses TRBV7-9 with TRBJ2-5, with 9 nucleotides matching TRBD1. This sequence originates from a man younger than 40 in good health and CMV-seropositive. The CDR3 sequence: CASSLTGGAQYF. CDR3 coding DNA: TGTGCCAGCAGCCTTACAGGGGGCGCCCAGTACTTC.